Below are 15 T cell receptor beta chains sequenced from a single sample in a study of early T cells in non-severe SARS-CoV-2 infection. MiXCR was run by TCRdb on the 5' RACE reads, yielding one entry per CDR3 protein. The profile shows some 89,000 distinct CDR3 sequences, roughly 11% of them singletons. Specimen: whole blood, collected at baseline. Every receptor here comes from an adult who was a healthcare worker with PCR-confirmed SARS-CoV-2 infection or an uninfected control (not recorded which).

The chain is built from TRBV10-3 and TRBJ2-7, with a possible D match to TRBD1 (5 bases). Trimming took off 10 bases at V and 2 bases at J, with 9 bases between the two ends. CDR1 and CDR2 (germline): ENHRY, SYGVKD. This CDR3 contains 11 residues. The CDR3 sequence is CATGRAYEQYF. The CDR3 DNA follows: TGTGCCACCGGCAGGGCCTACGAGCAGTACTTC.

The chain is built from TRBV29-1 and TRBJ1-2, with 8 bases that match TRBD1. Germline CDR1 SQVTM, CDR2 ANQGSEA. The CDR3 is 13 amino acids. Trimming removed 3 bases from V and 3 bases from J; junction bases left unmatched: 3. This chain's CDR3 is CSVEQGAYYGYTF. CDR3 sequence (DNA): TGCAGCGTTGAGCAGGGGGCATACTATGGCTACACCTTC.

The chain joins TRBV14 to TRBJ1-6; D perhaps matches TRBD1 (5 bases). The CDR3 has 17 amino acids. Germline lookup yields CDR1 SGHDN and CDR2 FVKESK. Trimming took 0 bases from V and 8 from J, leaving 17 bases between them. This CDR3 is CASSQDFQAGKHSPLHF. Written as DNA, the CDR3 is TGTGCCAGCAGCCAAGACTTCCAAGCAGGGAAGCATTCACCCCTCCACTTT.

The chain recombines TRBV7-2 with TRBJ2-3; TRBD2 matches at 8 bases. The CDR3 is 15 amino acids. The germline V gene encodes CDR1 SGHTA and CDR2 FQGNSA. V shed 5 bases and J 3 bases; nucleotides not matched to a gene: 7. The CDR3 spells CASSPWTSPTDTQYF. In nucleotides, the CDR3 is TGTGCCAGCAGCCCCTGGACTAGCCCAACAGATACGCAGTATTTT.

The V and J genes are TRBV6-4 and TRBJ1-1; D is uncertain. Trimming shortened V by 2 bases and J by 6 bases, and 16 bases separated the two germline ends. This CDR3 is 15 amino acids long. Germline V gene data show CDR1 as MRHNA and CDR2 as SNTAGT. This CDR3 is CASSDPKRVISEAFF. In DNA, the CDR3 is TGTGCCAGCAGTGACCCAAAAAGAGTAATCTCTGAAGCTTTCTTT.

The chain is built from TRBV2 and TRBJ1-1, with TRBD1 matching 8 bases. Unmatched junction bases numbered 10, after V lost 10 bases and J lost 0 bases. Germline V gene sequence: CDR1 SNHLY, CDR2 FYNNEI. The CDR3 has 15 residues. The DNA of the CDR3 is TGTGCCACCTCAAGTCAGGGGGCGATGAACACTGAAGCTTTCTTT. Translating gives CATSSQGAMNTEAFF.

The chain employs TRBV29-1 and TRBJ2-7; 13 positions agree with TRBD2. CDR1 is SQVTM, CDR2 ANQGSEA, per germline. The length of the CDR3 is 14 residues. Trimming removed 3 bases from V and 7 bases from J; junction bases left unmatched: 6. In nucleotides, the CDR3 is TGCAGCGTTGATGGACTAGCGGGAGTGCGAGAGCAGTACTTC. Protein sequence: CSVDGLAGVREQYF.

The chain is built from TRBV27 and TRBJ1-1; D uncertain. The CDR3 runs to 13 residues. Trimming left V 5 bases short and J 1 base short, with 8 bases between. Looked up from germline, CDR1 is MNHEY and CDR2 is SMNVEV (reference sequence). The CDR3: CASSKQRNTEAFF. In DNA form, the CDR3 reads TGTGCCAGCAGTAAACAGAGGAACACTGAAGCTTTCTTT.

V is TRBV15 and J is TRBJ1-2; no definite D call. The CDR3 contains 12 residues. The germline V and J ends were trimmed by 1 base and 5 bases, with 5 bases remaining between them. Looked up from germline, CDR1 is LNHNV and CDR2 is YYDKDF (reference sequence). In DNA, the CDR3 is TGTGCCACCAGCAGAGGGGGTTATGGCTACACCTTC. Protein product: CATSRGGYGYTF. Complete variable domain (other parts from reference TRBV15 and TRBJ1-2): DAMVIQNPRYQVTQFGKPVTLSCSQTLNHNVMYWYQQKSSQAPKLLFHYYDKDFNNEADTPDNFQSRRPNTSFCFLDIRSPGLGDTAMYLCATSRGGYGYTFGSGTRLTVV.

The chain recombines TRBV4-3 with TRBJ2-6; 7 nucleotides agree with TRBD1. The CDR3 has 21 residues. Trimming removed 2 bases from V and 0 bases from J; junction bases left unmatched: 16. The germline V gene has CDR1 LGHNA and CDR2 YSLEER. Here the CDR3 DNA reads TGCGCCAGCAGCCAAAGAAGACTGCTCGGACAGGTTCCCTCTGGGGCCAACGTCCTGACTTTC. Translating it yields CASSQRRLLGQVPSGANVLTF.

This clonotype was found many times. The chain carries TRBV20-1 and TRBJ1-2; 7 bases line up with TRBD1. Germline lookup yields CDR1 DFQATT and CDR2 SNEGSKA (reference sequence). The CDR3 extends over 13 amino acids. V trimming: 6 bases; J trimming: 2 bases; junction bases outside the gene matches: 6. CDR3 protein: CSATTGTNYGYTF. CDR3 in DNA: TGCAGTGCCACGACAGGGACCAACTATGGCTACACCTTC.

This chain uses TRBV14 with TRBJ2-7; no clear D gene. Germline V lookup: CDR1 SGHDN, CDR2 FVKESK. The CDR3 has 11 residues. V was clipped by 5 bases and J by 12 bases, with 14 bases between them. CDR3 in DNA: TGTGCCAGCAGCGCAGTGAGTTCCTTGTACTTC. Amino acid sequence: CASSAVSSLYF.

This clonotype showed up many times. The chain links TRBV5-4 to TRBJ2-7, with TRBD1 matching over 9 bases. In germline, CDR1 is SGHNT, CDR2 YYREEE (reference sequence). This CDR3 spans 14 amino acids. V lost 5 bases to trimming and J lost 2 bases; unmatched junction nucleotides: 5. The CDR3 DNA reads TGTGCCAGCAGTACCGGGACAGGGCCCTACGAGCAGTACTTC. Its translation: CASSTGTGPYEQYF.

This clonotype was detected only a few times. This chain links TRBV27 with TRBJ2-5; the match to TRBD2 covers 10 bases. This CDR3 has 16 amino acids. Germline-derived CDR1 and CDR2 are MNHEY and SMNVEV (reference sequence). Losses at the gene ends were 5 bases for V and 2 bases for J; bases not matched to a gene: 8. CDR3 nucleotides: TGTGCCAGCAGTAGGGGTAGCGGGAGGCGACAAGAGACCCAGTACTTC. It yields the protein CASSRGSGRRQETQYF.

There are a few counts of this clonotype. The genes are TRBV6-5 and TRBJ2-7, with 8 bases aligning to TRBD1. V shed 6 bases and J 5 bases; nucleotides not matched to a gene: 6. Germline CDR1 is MNHEY and CDR2 is SVGAGI. The CDR3 spans 13 residues. The CDR3, as DNA: TGTGCCAGCAGCCGGACAGGGATCAACGAGCAGTACTTC. Protein: CASSRTGINEQYF.